Described below is a single TCR beta chain sequence and its context. The authors built bulk TCR libraries by previously described methods with listed TCR primers. Each CDR3 protein is one row after TCRdb ran MiXCR on the PCR reads. This table holds just under 65,000 distinct CDR3 sequences, over 15% found once. There are 14 residues in the CDR3. Trimming cost V 6 bases and J 4 bases; bases outside gene matches: 8. Germline V gene lookup returns CDR1 PRHDT and CDR2 FYEKMQ (reference sequence). The data belong to a study of molecular identifiers for immune sequencing clone quantification. Every naive CD8 library was made from between about 18,000 and 1,100,000 sorted cells with 10%, 30% or 50% RNA.

This receptor was taken from a human donor in good health. Some libraries in this study had Jurkat cell RNA spiked in. Sequencing input: naive CD8+ T cells from blood, with Jurkat cell RNA spiked in. Indicated subset: FACS-sorted CD8+CD4-CCR7+CD45RA+ naive T cells. The chain employs TRBV13 and TRBJ1-2; 7 positions match TRBD1. The chain's CDR3 is CASRKWGQIYGYTF. The DNA of the CDR3 is TGTGCCAGCAGGAAATGGGGACAGATCTATGGCTACACCTTC.